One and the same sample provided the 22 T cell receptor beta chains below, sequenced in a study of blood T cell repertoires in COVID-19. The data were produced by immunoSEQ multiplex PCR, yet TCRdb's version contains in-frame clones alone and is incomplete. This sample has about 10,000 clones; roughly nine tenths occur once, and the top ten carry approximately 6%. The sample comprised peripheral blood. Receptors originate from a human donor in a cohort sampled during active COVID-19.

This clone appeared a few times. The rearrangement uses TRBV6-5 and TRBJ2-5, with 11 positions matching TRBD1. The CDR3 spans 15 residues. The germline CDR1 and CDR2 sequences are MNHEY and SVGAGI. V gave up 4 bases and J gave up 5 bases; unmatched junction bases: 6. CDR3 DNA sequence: TGTGCCAGCAGTTCAGGACAGGGGGCTGTCGAGACCCAGTACTTC. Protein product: CASSSGQGAVETQYF.

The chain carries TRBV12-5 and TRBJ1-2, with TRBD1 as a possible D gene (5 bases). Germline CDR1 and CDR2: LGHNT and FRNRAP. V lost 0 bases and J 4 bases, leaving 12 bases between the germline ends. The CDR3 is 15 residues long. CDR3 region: CASGLVIGGVYGYTF. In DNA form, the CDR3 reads TGTGCTAGTGGTTTGGTAATTGGGGGGGTCTATGGCTACACCTTC. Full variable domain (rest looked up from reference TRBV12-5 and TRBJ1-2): DARVTQTPRHKVTEMGQEVTMRCQPILGHNTVFWYRQTMMQGLELLAYFRNRAPLDDSGMPKDRFSAEMPDATLATLKIQPSEPRDSAVYFCASGLVIGGVYGYTFGSGTRLTVV.

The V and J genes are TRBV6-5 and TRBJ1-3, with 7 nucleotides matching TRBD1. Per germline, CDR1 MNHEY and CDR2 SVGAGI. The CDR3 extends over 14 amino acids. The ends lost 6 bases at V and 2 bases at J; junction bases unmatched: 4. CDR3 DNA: TGTGCCAGCAGAGACAGGGAGACTGGAAACACCATATATTTT. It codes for CASRDRETGNTIYF.

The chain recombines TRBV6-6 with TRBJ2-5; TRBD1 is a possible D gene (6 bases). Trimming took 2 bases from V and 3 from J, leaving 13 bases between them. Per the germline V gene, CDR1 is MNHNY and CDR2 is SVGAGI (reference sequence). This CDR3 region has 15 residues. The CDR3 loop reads CASSYPETGEETQYF. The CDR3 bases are TGTGCCAGCAGTTACCCCGAGACAGGAGAAGAGACCCAGTACTTC.

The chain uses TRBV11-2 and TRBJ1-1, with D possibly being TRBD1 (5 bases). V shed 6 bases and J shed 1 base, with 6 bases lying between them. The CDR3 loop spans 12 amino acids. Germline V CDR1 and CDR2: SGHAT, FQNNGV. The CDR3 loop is CASRQGNTEAFF. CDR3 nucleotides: TGTGCCAGCAGGCAGGGGAACACTGAAGCTTTCTTT.

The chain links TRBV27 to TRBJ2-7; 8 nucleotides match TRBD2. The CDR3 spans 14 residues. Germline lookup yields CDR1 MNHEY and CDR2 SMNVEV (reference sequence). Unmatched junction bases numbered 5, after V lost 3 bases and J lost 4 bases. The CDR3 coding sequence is TGTGCCAGCAGTTTCGGGGGGGTTGCATACGAGCAGTACTTC. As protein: CASSFGGVAYEQYF.

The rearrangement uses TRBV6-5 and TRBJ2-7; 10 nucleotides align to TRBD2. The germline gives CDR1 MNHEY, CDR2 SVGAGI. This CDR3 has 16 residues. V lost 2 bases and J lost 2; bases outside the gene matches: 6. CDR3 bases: TGTGCCAGCAGTTACACGCTAGCGGGGGTGACCTACGAGCAGTACTTC. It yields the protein CASSYTLAGVTYEQYF.

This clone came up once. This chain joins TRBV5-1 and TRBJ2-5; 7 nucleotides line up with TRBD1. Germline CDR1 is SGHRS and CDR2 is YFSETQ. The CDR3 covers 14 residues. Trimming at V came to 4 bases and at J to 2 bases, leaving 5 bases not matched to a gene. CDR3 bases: TGCGCCAGCAGCCGACAACAGGGGCAAGAGACCCAGTACTTC. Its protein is CASSRQQGQETQYF.

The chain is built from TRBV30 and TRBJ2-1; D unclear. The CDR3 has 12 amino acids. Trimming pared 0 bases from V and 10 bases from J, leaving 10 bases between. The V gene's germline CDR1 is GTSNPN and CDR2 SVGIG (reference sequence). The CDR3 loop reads CAWSVSYGEQFF. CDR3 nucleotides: TGTGCCTGGAGTGTATCCTACGGGGAGCAGTTCTTC.

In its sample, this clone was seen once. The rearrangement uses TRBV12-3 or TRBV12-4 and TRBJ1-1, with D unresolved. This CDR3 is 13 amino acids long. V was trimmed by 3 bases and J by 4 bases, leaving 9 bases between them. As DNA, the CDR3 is TGTGCCAGCAGTTTGGGAGGGAGCACTGAAGCTTTCTTT. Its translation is CASSLGGSTEAFF.

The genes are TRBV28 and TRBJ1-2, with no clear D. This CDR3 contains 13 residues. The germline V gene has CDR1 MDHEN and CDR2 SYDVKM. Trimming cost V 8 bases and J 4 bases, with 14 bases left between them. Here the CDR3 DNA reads TGTGCCAGCCATGCGGGAGGGCCCTATGGCTACACCTTC. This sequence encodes CASHAGGPYGYTF.

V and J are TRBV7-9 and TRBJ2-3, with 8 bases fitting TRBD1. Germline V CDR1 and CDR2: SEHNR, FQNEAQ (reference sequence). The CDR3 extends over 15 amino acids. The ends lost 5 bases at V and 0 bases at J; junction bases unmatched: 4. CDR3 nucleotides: TGTGCCAGCAGCCAGGGACAGGCTAGCACAGATACGCAGTATTTT. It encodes CASSQGQASTDTQYF.

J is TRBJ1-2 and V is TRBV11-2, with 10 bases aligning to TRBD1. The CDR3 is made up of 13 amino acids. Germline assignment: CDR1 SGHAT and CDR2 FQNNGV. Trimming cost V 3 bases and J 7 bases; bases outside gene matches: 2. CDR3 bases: TGTGCCAGCAGCTTGGGACAGGGGCTTGGCTACACCTTC. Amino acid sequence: CASSLGQGLGYTF.

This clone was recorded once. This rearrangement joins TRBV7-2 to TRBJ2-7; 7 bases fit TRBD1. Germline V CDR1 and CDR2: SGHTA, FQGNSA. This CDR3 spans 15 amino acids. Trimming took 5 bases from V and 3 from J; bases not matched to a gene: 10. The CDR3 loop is CASSHLPRQGYEQYF. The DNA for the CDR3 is TGTGCCAGCAGCCACCTCCCGAGACAGGGCTACGAGCAGTACTTC.

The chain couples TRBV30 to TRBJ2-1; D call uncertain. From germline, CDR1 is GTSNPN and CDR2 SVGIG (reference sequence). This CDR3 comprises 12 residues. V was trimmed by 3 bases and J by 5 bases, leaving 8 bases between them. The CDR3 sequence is CAWSLTHNEQFF. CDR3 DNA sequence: TGTGCCTGGAGCCTAACCCACAATGAGCAGTTCTTC. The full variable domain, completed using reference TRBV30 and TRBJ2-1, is SQTIHQWPATLVQPVGSPLSLECTVEGTSNPNLYWYRQAAGRGLQLLFYSVGIGQISSEVPQNLSASRPQDRQFILSSKKLLLSDSGFYLCAWSLTHNEQFFGPGTRLTVL.

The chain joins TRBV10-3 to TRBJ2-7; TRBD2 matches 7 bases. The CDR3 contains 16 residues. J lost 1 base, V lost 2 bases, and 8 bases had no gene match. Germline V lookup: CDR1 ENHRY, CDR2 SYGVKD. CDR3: CAISERGGAGSYEQYF. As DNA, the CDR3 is TGTGCCATCAGTGAGCGCGGGGGTGCAGGGTCCTACGAGCAGTACTTC.

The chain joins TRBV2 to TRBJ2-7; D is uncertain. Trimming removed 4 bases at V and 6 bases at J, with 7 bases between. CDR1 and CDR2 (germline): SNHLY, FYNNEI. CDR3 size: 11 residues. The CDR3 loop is CASSVYGEQYF. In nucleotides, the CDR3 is TGTGCCAGCAGTGTTTACGGCGAGCAGTACTTC.

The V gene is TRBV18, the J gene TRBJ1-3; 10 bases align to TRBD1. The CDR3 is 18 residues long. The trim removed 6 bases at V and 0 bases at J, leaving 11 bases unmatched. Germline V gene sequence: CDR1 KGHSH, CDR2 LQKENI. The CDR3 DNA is TGTGCCAGCTCTCAAACCGGGACAGGGGACAACTCTGGAAACACCATATATTTT. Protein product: CASSQTGTGDNSGNTIYF.

DNA of the CDR3: TGTGCCAGCAGTTTAAGAGGGTCAGGCAGCTATTCACCCCTCCACTTT. This codes for CASSLRGSGSYSPLHF. This chain joins TRBV27 and TRBJ1-6; D is uncertain. The germline gives CDR1 MNHEY, CDR2 SMNVEV (reference sequence). V was pared by 2 bases and J by 8 bases, with 16 bases between. The CDR3 consists of 16 residues.

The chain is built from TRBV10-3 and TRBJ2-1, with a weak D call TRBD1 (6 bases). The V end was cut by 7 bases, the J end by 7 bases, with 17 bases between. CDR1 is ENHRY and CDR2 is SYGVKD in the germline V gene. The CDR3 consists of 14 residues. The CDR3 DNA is TGTGCCATCAACGACGGGGTGGGGGCGAATGAGCAGTTCTTC. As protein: CAINDGVGANEQFF.

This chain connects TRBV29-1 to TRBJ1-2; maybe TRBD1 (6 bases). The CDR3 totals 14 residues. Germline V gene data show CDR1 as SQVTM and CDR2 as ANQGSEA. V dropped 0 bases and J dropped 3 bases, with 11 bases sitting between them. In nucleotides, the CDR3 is TGCAGCGTTGAAGAGGAGCAGGGGTACTATGGCTACACCTTC. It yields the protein CSVEEEQGYYGYTF. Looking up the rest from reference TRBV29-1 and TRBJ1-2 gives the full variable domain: SAVISQKPSRDICQRGTSLTIQCQVDSQVTMMFWYRQQPGQSLTLIATANQGSEATYESGFVIDKFPISRPNLTFSTLTVSNMSPEDSSIYLCSVEEEQGYYGYTFGSGTRLTVV.

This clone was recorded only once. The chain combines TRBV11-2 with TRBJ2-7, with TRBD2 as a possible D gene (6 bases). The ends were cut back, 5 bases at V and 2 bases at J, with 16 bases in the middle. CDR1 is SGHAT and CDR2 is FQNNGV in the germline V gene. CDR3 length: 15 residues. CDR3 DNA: TGTGCCAGCAGCCCGGGGGTAGGCGGGGCCTACGAGCAGTACTTC. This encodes CASSPGVGGAYEQYF.